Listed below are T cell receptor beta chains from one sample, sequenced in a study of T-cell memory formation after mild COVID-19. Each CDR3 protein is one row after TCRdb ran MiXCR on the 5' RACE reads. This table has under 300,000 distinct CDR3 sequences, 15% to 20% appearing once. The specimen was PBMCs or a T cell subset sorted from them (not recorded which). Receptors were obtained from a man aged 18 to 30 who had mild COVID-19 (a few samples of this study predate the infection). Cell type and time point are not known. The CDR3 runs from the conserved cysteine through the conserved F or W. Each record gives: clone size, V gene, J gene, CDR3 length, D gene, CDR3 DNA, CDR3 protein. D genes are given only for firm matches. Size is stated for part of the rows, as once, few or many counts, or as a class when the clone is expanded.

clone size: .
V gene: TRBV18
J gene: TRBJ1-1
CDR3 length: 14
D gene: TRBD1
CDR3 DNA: TGTGCCAGCTCACAGGGGGCGTTGGACACTGAAGCTTTCTTT
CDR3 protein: CASSQGALDTEAFF

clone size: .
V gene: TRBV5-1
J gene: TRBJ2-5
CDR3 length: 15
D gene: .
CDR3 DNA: TGCGCCAGCAGCAGCGGGACAGTTCCAGGAGAGACCCAGTACTTC
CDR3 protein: CASSSGTVPGETQYF

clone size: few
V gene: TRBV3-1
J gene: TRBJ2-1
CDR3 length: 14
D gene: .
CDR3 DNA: TGTGCCAGCAGCCAAGAAGGAGGTCGGCCTGAGCAGTTCTTC
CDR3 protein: CASSQEGGRPEQFF

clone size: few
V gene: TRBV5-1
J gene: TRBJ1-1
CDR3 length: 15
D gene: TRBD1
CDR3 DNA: TGCGCCAGCAGCGTGACAGGGGTTGGGGACACTGAAGCTTTCTTT
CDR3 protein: CASSVTGVGDTEAFF

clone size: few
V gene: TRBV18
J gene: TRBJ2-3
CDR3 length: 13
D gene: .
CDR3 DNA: TGTGCCAGCTCACCGACGGAGAAAGATACGCAGTATTTT
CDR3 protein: CASSPTEKDTQYF

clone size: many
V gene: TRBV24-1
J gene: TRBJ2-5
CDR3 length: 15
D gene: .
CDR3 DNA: TGTGCCACCAGTGATTTACAAGGTGCCGAAGAGACCCAGTACTTC
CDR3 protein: CATSDLQGAEETQYF

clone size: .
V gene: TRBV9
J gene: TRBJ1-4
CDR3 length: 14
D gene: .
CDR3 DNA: TGTGCCAGCAGCGTAGGGGGGAAGGATGAAAAACTGTTTTTT
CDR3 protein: CASSVGGKDEKLFF

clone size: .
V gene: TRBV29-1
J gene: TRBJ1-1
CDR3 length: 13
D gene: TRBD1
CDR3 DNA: TGCAGCGTTGGGACAGGGACGTCCACTGAAGCTTTCTTT
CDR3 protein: CSVGTGTSTEAFF

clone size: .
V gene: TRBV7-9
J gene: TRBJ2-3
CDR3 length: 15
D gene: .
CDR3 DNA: TGTGCCAGCAGCTTACCCGGGGGACTCACAGATACGCAGTATTTT
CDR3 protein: CASSLPGGLTDTQYF

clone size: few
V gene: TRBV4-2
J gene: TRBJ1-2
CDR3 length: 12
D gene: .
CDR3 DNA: TGTGCCAGCAGCCAACTCACCTATGGCTACACCTTC
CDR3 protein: CASSQLTYGYTF

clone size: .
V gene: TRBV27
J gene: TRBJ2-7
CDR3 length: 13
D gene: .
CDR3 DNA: TGTGCCAGCAGCCCGGACAGTTTCTACGAGCAGTACTTC
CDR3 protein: CASSPDSFYEQYF

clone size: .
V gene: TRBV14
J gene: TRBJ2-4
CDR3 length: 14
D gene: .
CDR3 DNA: TGTGCCAGCAGCCGTCTGGCCGGGGGAAACATTCAGTACTTC
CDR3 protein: CASSRLAGGNIQYF

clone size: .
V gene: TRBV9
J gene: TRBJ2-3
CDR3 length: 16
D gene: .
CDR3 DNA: TGTGCCAGCAGCGTCCGGGGGAGCGGGAGCACAGATACGCAGTATTTT
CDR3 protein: CASSVRGSGSTDTQYF

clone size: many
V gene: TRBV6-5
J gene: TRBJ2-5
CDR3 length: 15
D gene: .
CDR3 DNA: TGTGCCAGCAGTCCAGTTATCGCCCCGACAGAGCCTCAGTACTTC
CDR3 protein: CASSPVIAPTEPQYF

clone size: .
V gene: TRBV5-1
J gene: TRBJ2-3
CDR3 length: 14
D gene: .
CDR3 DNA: TGCGCCAGCAGCCAAGCCACTAGCACAGATACGCAGTATTTT
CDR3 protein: CASSQATSTDTQYF

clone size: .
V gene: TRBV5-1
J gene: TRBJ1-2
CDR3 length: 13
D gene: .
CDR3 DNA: TGCGCCAGCAGGCCAGGGGCTAACTATGGCTACACCTTC
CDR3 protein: CASRPGANYGYTF

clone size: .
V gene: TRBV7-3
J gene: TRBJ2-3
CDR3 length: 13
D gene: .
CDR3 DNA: TGTGCCAGCAGCCCGTCTAGGGTAGATACGCAGTATTTT
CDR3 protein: CASSPSRVDTQYF

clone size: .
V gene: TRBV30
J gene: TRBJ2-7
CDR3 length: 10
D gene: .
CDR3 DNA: TGTGCCTGGAGTGGGCACGAGCAGTACTTC
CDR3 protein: CAWSGHEQYF

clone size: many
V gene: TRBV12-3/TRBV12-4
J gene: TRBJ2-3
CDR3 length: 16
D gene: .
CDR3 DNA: TGTGCCAGCAGTTTAGCGCTGGATGGGGTAACAGATACGCAGTATTTT
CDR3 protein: CASSLALDGVTDTQYF

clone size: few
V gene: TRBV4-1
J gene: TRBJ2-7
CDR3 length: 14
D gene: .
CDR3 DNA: TGCGCCAGCAGACAGACACCAACCCCCTACGAGCAGTACTTC
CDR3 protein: CASRQTPTPYEQYF

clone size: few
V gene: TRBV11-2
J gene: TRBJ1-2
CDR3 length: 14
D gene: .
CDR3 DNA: TGTGCCAGCACCCGAGGACGGGGTGCATTTGGCTACACCTTC
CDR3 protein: CASTRGRGAFGYTF

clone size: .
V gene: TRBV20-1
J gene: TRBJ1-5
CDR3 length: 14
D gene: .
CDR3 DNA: TGCAGTGCTCCCACCAGCGGGACTAATCAGCCCCAGCATTTT
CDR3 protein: CSAPTSGTNQPQHF

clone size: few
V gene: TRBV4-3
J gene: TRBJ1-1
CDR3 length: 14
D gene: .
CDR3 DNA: TGCGCCAGCAGCCAAGGGGGAGAGGGCACTGAAGCTTTCTTT
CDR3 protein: CASSQGGEGTEAFF

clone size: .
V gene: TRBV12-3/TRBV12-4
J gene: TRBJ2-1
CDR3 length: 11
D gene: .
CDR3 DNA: TGTGCCAGCAGCCCCTATAGTGAGCAGTTCTTC
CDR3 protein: CASSPYSEQFF

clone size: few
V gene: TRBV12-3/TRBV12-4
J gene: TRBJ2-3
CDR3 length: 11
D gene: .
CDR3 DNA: TGTGCCAGCAGCCACCAAGATACGCAGTATTTT
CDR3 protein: CASSHQDTQYF